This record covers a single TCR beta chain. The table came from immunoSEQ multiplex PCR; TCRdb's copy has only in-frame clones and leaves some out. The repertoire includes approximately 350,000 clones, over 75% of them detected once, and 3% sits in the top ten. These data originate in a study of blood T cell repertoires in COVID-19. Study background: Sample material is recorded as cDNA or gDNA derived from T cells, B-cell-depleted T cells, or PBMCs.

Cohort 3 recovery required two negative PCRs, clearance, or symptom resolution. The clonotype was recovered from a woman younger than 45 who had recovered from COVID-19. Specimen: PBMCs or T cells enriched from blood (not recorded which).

CDR3 in DNA: TGCGCCAGCAGCTCGATGCAACAGGGATGGGGCCAAGAGACCCAGTACTTC. As protein: CASSSMQQGWGQETQYF. The J gene is TRBJ2-5, the V gene TRBV5-1, with a possible D match to TRBD1 (6 bases). Germline CDR1 SGHRS, CDR2 YFSETQ. The CDR3 has 17 residues. The V gene lost 3 bases and the J gene lost 1 base, with 19 bases spanning the gap.